Shown below are 7 T cell receptor beta chains from a single sample sequenced in a study of cytomegalovirus exposure and HLA in healthy donors. Researchers ran the PCR with 60 Vbeta and 13 Jbeta primers. Here immunoSEQ multiplex PCR was the method, and the copy in TCRdb shows in-frame clones only, minus some. The data show some 50,000 clones, less than 75% seen once. Sequencing was performed on PBMCs. The receptor set was obtained from a man under 40 in good health and CMV-seronegative.

This clone was detected only a few times. The chain uses TRBV18 and TRBJ2-7; 7 bases are a match to TRBD1. Germline values: CDR1 KGHSH, CDR2 LQKENI. The junction had 5 bases not matched to a gene; V was cut back by 3 bases and J by 3 bases. CDR3 length: 14 residues. CDR3 bases: TGTGCCAGCTCACCCCAGGGGGTGGGCTACGAGCAGTACTTC. Translating it yields CASSPQGVGYEQYF. Full variable domain (rest looked up from reference TRBV18 and TRBJ2-7): NAGVMQNPRHLVRRRGQEARLRCSPMKGHSHVYWYRQLPEEGLKFMVYLQKENIIDESGMPKERFSAEFPKEGPSILRIQQVVRGDSAAYFCASSPQGVGYEQYFGPGTRLTVT.

The chain joins TRBV18 to TRBJ2-5; D is unclear. CDR1 and CDR2 from the germline V gene are KGHSH and LQKENI. V gave up 1 base and J gave up 5 bases, with 5 bases separating them. The CDR3 has 12 residues. This CDR3 is CASSPRAETQYF. The CDR3 DNA follows: TGTGCCAGCTCACCACGCGCGGAGACCCAGTACTTC.

The chain combines TRBV10-2 with TRBJ1-5, with 9 positions matching TRBD1. The CDR3 runs 14 residues. With 6 bases clipped from V and 6 bases from J, the junction kept 6 bases outside the gene matches. The germline V gene has CDR1 WSHSY and CDR2 SAAADI. The CDR3 spells CASRELDRGQPQHF. DNA for the CDR3: TGCGCCAGCAGAGAATTGGACAGGGGTCAGCCCCAGCATTTT.

The rearrangement uses TRBV7-2 and TRBJ2-5; 13 bases align to TRBD2. The V and J ends lost 5 bases and 2 bases, in that order; junction bases with no gene match: 8. There are 17 residues in the CDR3. Germline V gene data show CDR1 as SGHTA and CDR2 as FQGNSA. CDR3 residues: CASSPRGTSGTQETQYF. The CDR3 DNA sequence: TGTGCCAGCAGCCCACGGGGGACTAGCGGGACGCAAGAGACCCAGTACTTC.

This chain connects TRBV6-5 to TRBJ2-7; 7 bases agree with TRBD1. From germline, CDR1 is MNHEY and CDR2 SVGAGI. J lost 6 bases, V lost 6 bases, and 8 bases had no gene match. CDR3 length: 13 residues. CDR3 coding DNA: TGTGCCAGCAGACCGGGACAGATTACCGAGCAGTACTTC. Its protein product is CASRPGQITEQYF.

This sequence joins TRBV28 and TRBJ1-5, with 9 bases matching TRBD1. The ends lost 5 bases at V and 0 bases at J; junction bases unmatched: 11. The CDR3 is 18 amino acids. Per germline, CDR1 MDHEN and CDR2 SYDVKM. CDR3 region: CASSPGDRVYVSNQPQHF. CDR3 nucleotide sequence: TGTGCCAGCAGTCCAGGGGACAGGGTTTATGTTAGCAATCAGCCCCAGCATTTT.

CDR3 loop: CASSPGGGPDTQYF. The CDR3 DNA sequence: TGTGCCAGCAGCCCTGGCGGAGGGCCAGATACGCAGTATTTT. This chain joins TRBV11-2 and TRBJ2-3, with D maybe TRBD2 (6 bases). The CDR3 totals 14 residues. Germline V gives CDR1 SGHAT, CDR2 FQNNGV. V lost 5 bases, J lost 4 bases, and 13 bases lay in between.